This TCR beta chain derives from a study of blood T cell repertoires in COVID-19. Across the study: Acute and convalescent COVID-19 specimens originated in the United States, Italy and Spain.

CDR3 length equals 13 residues. Germline V CDR1 and CDR2: LGHDT, YNNKEL (reference sequence). Trimming removed 3 bases from V and 5 bases from J, with 8 bases in between. Per the authors' pipeline: Amplification with reference gene primers provided the estimates of nucleated cell counts. Clones were read by immunoSEQ multiplex PCR, and TCRdb kept only the in-frame ones, dropping some. V and J calls and clone size are those listed in that table; D and trimming were worked out from the DNA. The table includes 90,000 to 100,000 clones, 82% detected once. This TCR derives from a man between 65 and 85 years old with active or convalescent COVID-19. The chain links TRBV3-1 (or the pseudogene TRBV3-2) to TRBJ1-5, with D possibly being TRBD1 (6 bases). The source material was peripheral blood. CDR3 DNA: TGTGCCAGCAGCCATGCAGGGGATCAGCCCCAGCATTTT. This encodes CASSHAGDQPQHF.